The source of this T cell receptor (beta chain) is a study of T and B cells in COVID-19 patients (dated by TCRdb to between 2020 and 2021). The study in broad terms: In this study, adaptive immunity was profiled in COVID-19 patients who either had active infection or had recovered, using TRB and IGH repertoire sequencing of peripheral blood. A recovered cohort comprised 15 to 19 patients contributing roughly 20 samples, mostly after mild to moderate COVID-19 managed as outpatients. Median age was around 35 years in the recovered cohort versus more than 65 years in the active-infection cohort. Of the 20 patients in the active-infection cohort, approximately 12 were critically ill and needed mechanical ventilation or ECMO. Of the approximately 22 patients in the active-infection cohort, around 17 had comorbidities associated with unfavorable COVID-19 outcome. Over 8.3 million TCR sequences were analysed in a TCR and BCR sequence repository that covered some 34 patients and about 65 time points. Two patients were in both the active and recovered cohorts because samples existed from active disease and from after recovery. An age-matched reference group of some 36 healthy donors negative for COVID-19 antibodies was used as the comparison for repertoire analyses. As many as 9 follow-up blood samples were taken per patient, and some of the samples covered different disease stages within the same individual.

Genomic DNA extracted from blood was used in amounts of about 250-550 ng for amplification of TRB repertoires. Sequenced on an Illumina MiSeq. Multiplex PCR with BIOMED2 TRB-A/B primer pools was used to amplify TRB rearrangements. Two consecutive PCRs added Illumina-compatible adapters and 7-nucleotide sample barcodes to the amplicons. All library PCRs used Phusion HS II polymerase. The amplicons were purified from gel with the NucleoSpin Gel and PCR Clean-up kit, measured on Qubit, and combined at 4 nM. Amplicon pool quality was checked on an Agilent 2100 Bioanalyzer before Illumina next-generation sequencing. On the authors' methods: MiXCR 3.0.8 with the default MiXCR reference library was used to annotate TRB rearrangements. Non-productive reads and sequences with fewer than 2 reads were removed, and every unique CDR3 nucleotide sequence was treated as one clone. Clonality, diversity, richness and V-J gene usage were computed in R 3.5.1. GLIPH2 was used to cluster TCRs based on CDR3 similarity, and OLGA was used to calculate the generation probabilities. Only GLIPH2 clusters containing at least four unique TCR clonotypes present in at least three individuals were kept. TCRdb ran its own pipeline on the public reads, namely fastp trimming at Q25 and MiXCR clone calling, and kept in-frame beta chains. All rows with the same CDR3 protein become a single entry with the most common DNA and genes. TCRdb, not the authors, supplied the V and J calls. The sample table contains over 2,000 distinct CDR3 sequences; only one count was recorded for about 25% of them. The ten most abundant clones make up less than 45% of the sample.

On the study overall, not on this receptor specifically: Specific T cell subsets (CD4+/Treg/CD8+) and sorted SARS-CoV-2-responsive or tetramer+ T cells had not yet been sequenced, and the corresponding sequencing experiments were ongoing. The cohort was considered too small to assess HLA contributions to COVID-19 susceptibility or severity. During active COVID-19 the TRB repertoires were highly clonal, but at recovery diversity and richness rose above the levels seen in healthy donors. A total of 2,000 to 2,500 exclusive TCR clusters, including some 30 low-pGen clusters, were found in the recovered cohort. In patients with COVID-19, the usage of TRBV/TRBJ genes was reported to be strongly skewed. It was stated that prospective validation of the reported TCR clusters was required before the clusters could be put to clinical use. Few blood samples were available from mildly ill patients while symptoms were present or from severe cases at early time points.

This clonotype was picked up a small number of times. The target of this receptor is not known. Base qualities are not recorded, but no much larger clone differs from it by a single base. Looking up the germline V gene (reference sequence) yields CDR1 LNHNV and CDR2 YYDKDF. V trim: 3 bases; J trim: 0 bases; unmatched bases: 1. Taken from cysteine to phenylalanine, the CDR3 has 16 residues. Kept here is only the CDR3 DNA, which spans 48 bases and is read in frame from base 1. The receptor chain draws on TRBV15 and TRBJ2-7, and TRBD2 aligns with 14 junction nucleotides. The clonotype comes from a human donor with active COVID-19. Input material: blood. The CDR3 reads CATSRGTSGSSYEQYF. The DNA is as follows: TGTGCCACCAGCAGGGGGACTAGCGGGAGCTCCTACGAGCAGTACTTC.